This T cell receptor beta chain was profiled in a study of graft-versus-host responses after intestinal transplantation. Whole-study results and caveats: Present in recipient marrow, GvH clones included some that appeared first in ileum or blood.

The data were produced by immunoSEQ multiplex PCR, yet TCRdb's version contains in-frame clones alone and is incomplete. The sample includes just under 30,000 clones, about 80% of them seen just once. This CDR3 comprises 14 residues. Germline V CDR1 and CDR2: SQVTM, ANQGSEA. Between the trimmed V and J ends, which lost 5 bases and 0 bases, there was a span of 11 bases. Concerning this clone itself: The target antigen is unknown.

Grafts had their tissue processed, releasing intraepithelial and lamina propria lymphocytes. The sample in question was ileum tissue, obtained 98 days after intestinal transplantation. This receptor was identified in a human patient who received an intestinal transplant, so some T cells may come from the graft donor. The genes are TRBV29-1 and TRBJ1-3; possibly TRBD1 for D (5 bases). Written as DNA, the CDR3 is TGCAGCGTTCAGGGATTAGGCTCTGGAAACACCATATATTTT. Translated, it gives CSVQGLGSGNTIYF.